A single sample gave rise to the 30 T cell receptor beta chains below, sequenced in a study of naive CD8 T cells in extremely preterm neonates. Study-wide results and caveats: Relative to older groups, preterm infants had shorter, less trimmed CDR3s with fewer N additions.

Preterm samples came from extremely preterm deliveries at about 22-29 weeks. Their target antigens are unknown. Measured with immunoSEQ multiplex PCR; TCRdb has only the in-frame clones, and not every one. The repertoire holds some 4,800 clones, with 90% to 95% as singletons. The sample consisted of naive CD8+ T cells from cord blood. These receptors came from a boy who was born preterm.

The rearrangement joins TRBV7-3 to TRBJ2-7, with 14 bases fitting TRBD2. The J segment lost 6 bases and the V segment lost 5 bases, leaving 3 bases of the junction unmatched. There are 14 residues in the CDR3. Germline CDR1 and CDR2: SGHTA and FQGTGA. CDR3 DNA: TGTGCCAGCAGCCTCGGGACTAGCGGGAGCGAGCAGTACTTC. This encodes CASSLGTSGSEQYF.

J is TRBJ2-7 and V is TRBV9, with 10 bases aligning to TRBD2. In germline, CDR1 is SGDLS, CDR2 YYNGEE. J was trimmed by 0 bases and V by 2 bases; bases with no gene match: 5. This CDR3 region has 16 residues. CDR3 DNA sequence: TGTGCCAGCAGCGTTAGCGGGAGGACTTACTCCTACGAGCAGTACTTC. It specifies CASSVSGRTYSYEQYF.

The CDR3 reads CASSSGWEGYTF. The CDR3 DNA is TGTGCCAGCAGCTCGGGATGGGAAGGCTACACCTTC. The chain joins TRBV7-9 to TRBJ1-2; D is undetermined. Germline V lookup: CDR1 SEHNR, CDR2 FQNEAQ (reference sequence). This CDR3 is built from 12 residues. Trimming cost V 4 bases and J 8 bases, with 11 bases left between them.

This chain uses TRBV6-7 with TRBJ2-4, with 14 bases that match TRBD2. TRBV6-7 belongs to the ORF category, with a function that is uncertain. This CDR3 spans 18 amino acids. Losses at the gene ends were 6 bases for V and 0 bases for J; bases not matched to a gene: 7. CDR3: CASRGTSGSGSAKNIQYF. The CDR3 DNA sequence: TGTGCCAGCAGGGGGACTAGCGGGAGTGGCTCAGCCAAAAACATTCAGTACTTC.

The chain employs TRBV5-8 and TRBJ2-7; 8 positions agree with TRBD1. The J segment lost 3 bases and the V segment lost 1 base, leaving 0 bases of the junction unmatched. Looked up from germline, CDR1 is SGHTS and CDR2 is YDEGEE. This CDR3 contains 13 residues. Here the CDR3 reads CASSLTGGYEQYF. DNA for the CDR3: TGTGCCAGCAGCTTGACAGGGGGCTACGAGCAGTACTTC.

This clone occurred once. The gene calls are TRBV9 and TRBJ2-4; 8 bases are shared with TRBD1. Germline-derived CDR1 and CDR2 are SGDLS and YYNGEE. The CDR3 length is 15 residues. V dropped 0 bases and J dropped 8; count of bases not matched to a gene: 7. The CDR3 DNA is TGTGCCAGCAGCGTAGCCGGGACAGGAGGGGACATTCAGTACTTC. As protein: CASSVAGTGGDIQYF.

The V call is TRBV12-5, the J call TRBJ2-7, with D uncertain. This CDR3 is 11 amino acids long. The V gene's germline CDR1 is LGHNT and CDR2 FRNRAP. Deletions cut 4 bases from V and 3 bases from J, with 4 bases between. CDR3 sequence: CASGWNYEQYF. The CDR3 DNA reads TGTGCTAGTGGTTGGAACTACGAGCAGTACTTC.

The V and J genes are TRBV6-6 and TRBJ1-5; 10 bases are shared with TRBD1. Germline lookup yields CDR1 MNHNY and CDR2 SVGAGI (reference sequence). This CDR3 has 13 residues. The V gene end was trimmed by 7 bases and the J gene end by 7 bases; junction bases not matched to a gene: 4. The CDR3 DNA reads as TGTGCCAGCAAGGGACAGGGGATCCAGCCCCAGCATTTT. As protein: CASKGQGIQPQHF.

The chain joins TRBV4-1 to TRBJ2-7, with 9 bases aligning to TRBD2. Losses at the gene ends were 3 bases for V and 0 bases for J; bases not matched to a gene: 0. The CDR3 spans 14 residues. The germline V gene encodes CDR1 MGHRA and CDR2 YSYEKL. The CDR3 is CASSQREGSYEQYF. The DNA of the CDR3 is TGCGCCAGCAGCCAGCGGGAGGGCTCCTACGAGCAGTACTTC.

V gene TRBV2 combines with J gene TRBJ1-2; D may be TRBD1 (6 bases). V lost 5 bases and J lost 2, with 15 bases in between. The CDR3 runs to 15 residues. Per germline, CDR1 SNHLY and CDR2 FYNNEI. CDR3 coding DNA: TGTGCCAGCAGTCCTTCCCGGGACAAAAACTATGGCTACACCTTC. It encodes CASSPSRDKNYGYTF.

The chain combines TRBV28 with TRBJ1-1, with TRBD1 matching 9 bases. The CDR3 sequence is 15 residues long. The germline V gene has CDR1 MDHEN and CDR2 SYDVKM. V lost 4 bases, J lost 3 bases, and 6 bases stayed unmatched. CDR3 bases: TGTGCCAGCAGTTCCCCGACAGGGGGAGACACTGAAGCTTTCTTT. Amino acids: CASSSPTGGDTEAFF.

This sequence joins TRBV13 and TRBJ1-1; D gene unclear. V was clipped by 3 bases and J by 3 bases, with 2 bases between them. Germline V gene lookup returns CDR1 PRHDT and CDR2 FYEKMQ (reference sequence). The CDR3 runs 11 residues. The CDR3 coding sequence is TGTGCCAGCAGCTTCGACACTGAAGCTTTCTTT. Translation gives CASSFDTEAFF.

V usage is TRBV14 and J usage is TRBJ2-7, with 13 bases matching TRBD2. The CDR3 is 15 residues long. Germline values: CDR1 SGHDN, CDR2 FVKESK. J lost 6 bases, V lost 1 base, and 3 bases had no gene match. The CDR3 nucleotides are TGTGCCAGCAGCCAAGGTTGGACTAGCGGGAGCGAGCAGTACTTC. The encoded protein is CASSQGWTSGSEQYF. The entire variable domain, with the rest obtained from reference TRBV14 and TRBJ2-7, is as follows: EAGVTQFPSHSVIEKGQTVTLRCDPISGHDNLYWYRRVMGKEIKFLLHFVKESKQDESGMPNNRFLAERTGGTYSTLKVQPAELEDSGVYFCASSQGWTSGSEQYFGPGTRLTVT.

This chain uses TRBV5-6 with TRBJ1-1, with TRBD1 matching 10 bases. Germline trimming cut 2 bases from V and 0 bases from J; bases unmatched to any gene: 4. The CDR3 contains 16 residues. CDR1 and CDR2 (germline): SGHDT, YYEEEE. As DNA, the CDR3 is TGTGCCAGCAGCTTCCCGACAGGGGGCATGAACACTGAAGCTTTCTTT. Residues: CASSFPTGGMNTEAFF.

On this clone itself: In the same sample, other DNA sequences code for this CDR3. CDR3 DNA sequence: TGCGCCAGCAGCCCCGGGACGGGGAGGTACGAGCAGTACTTC. This gives the protein CASSPGTGRYEQYF. The J gene is TRBJ2-7, the V gene TRBV4-1, with a weak D call TRBD2 (6 bases). Germline lookup yields CDR1 MGHRA and CDR2 YSYEKL. Trimming removed 4 bases at V and 4 bases at J, with 14 bases between. The CDR3 consists of 14 residues.

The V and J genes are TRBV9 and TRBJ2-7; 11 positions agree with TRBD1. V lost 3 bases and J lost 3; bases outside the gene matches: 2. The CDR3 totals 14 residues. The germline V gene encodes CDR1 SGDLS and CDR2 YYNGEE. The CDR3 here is CASSAGTGGYEQYF. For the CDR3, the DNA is TGTGCCAGCAGCGCCGGGACAGGGGGCTACGAGCAGTACTTC.

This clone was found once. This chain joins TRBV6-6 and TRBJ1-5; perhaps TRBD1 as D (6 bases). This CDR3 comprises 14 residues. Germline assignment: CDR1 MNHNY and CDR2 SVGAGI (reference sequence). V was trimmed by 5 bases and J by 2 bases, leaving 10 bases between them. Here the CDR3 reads CASSTGFGNQPQHF. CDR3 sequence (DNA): TGTGCCAGCAGTACAGGGTTCGGCAATCAGCCCCAGCATTTT.

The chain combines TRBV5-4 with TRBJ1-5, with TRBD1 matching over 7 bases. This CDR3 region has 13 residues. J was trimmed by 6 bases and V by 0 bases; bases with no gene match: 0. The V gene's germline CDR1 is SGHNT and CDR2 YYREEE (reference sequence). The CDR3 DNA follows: TGTGCCAGCAGCTTGGGACAGGGTCAGCCCCAGCATTTT. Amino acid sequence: CASSLGQGQPQHF.

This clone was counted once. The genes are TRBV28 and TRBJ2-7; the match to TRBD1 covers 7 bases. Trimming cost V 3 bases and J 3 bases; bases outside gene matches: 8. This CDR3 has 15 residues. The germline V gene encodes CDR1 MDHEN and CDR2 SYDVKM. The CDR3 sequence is CASSLYTQGDYEQYF. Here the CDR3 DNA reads TGTGCCAGCAGTTTGTACACCCAGGGGGACTACGAGCAGTACTTC.

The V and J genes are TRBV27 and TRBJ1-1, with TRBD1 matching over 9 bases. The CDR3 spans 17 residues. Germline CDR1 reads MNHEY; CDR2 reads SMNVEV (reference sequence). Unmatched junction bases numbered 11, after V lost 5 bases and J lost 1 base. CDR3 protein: CASSPRTGARTNTEAFF. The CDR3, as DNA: TGTGCCAGCAGTCCCCGGACAGGGGCCCGAACGAACACTGAAGCTTTCTTT.

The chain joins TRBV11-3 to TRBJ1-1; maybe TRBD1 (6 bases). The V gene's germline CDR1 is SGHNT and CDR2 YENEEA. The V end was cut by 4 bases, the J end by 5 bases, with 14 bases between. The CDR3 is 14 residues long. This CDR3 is CASSSPGEGTEAFF. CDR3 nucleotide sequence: TGTGCCAGCAGCTCACCAGGGGAGGGAACTGAAGCTTTCTTT.

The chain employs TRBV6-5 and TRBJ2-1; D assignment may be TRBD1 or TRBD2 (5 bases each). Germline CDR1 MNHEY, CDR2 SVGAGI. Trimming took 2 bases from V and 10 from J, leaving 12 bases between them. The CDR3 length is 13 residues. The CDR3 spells CASSYEGFREQFF. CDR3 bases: TGTGCCAGCAGTTACGAGGGGTTCAGAGAGCAGTTCTTC.

In nucleotides, the CDR3 is TGTGCCAGCAGCCCGACAGGGAATGAGCAGTTCTTC. Its translation: CASSPTGNEQFF. The V gene is TRBV5-6, the J gene TRBJ2-1; 7 positions match TRBD1. V was pared by 4 bases and J by 7 bases, with 2 bases of the junction left unmatched. The CDR3 contains 12 residues. The germline V gene encodes CDR1 SGHDT and CDR2 YYEEEE.

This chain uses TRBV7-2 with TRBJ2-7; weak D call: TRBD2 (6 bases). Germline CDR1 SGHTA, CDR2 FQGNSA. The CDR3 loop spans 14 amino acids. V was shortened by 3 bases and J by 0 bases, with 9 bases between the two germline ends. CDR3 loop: CASSLTRSSYEQYF. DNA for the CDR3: TGTGCCAGCAGCTTGACTAGGAGCTCCTACGAGCAGTACTTC. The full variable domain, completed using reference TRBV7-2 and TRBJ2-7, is GAGVSQSPSNKVTEKGKDVELRCDPISGHTALYWYRQSLGQGLEFLIYFQGNSAPDKSGLPSDRFSAERTGGSVSTLTIQRTQQEDSAVYLCASSLTRSSYEQYFGPGTRLTVT.

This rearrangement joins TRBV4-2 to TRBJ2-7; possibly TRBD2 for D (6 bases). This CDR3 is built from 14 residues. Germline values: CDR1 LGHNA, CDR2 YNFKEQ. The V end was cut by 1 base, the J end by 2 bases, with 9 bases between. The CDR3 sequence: CASSQGTTPYEQYF. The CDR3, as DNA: TGTGCCAGCAGCCAAGGGACTACTCCCTACGAGCAGTACTTC.

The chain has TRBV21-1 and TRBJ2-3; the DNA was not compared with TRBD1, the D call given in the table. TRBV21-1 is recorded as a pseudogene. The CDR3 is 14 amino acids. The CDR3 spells CASSNRDNTDTQYF. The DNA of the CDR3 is TGTGCCAGCAGCAACCGGGACAACACAGATACGCAGTATTTT.

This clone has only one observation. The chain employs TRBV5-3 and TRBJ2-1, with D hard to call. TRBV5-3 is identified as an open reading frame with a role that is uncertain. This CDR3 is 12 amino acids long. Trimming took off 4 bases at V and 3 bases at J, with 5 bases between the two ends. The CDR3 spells CARSPDYNEQFF. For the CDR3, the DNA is TGTGCCAGAAGCCCCGACTACAATGAGCAGTTCTTC.

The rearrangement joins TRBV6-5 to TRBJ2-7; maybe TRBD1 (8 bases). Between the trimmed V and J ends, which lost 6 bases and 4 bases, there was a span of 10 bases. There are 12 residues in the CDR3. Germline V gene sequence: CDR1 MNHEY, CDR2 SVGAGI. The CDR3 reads CASRQGGYEQYF. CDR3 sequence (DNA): TGTGCCAGCAGACAGGGGGGGTACGAGCAGTACTTC.

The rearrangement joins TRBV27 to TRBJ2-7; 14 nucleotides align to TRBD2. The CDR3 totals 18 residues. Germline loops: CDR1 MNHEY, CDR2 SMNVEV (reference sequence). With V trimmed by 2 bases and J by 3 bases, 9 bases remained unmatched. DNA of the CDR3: TGTGCCAGCAGTTTAGGAACTGGGACTAGCGGGAGAATCTACGAGCAGTACTTC. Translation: CASSLGTGTSGRIYEQYF.

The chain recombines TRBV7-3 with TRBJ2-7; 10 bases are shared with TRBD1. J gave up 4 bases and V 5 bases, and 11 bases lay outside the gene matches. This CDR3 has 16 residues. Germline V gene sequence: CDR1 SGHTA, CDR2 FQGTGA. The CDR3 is CASSGPGQGNHYEQYF. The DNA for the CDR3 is TGTGCCAGCAGCGGGCCGGGACAGGGGAATCATTACGAGCAGTACTTC.